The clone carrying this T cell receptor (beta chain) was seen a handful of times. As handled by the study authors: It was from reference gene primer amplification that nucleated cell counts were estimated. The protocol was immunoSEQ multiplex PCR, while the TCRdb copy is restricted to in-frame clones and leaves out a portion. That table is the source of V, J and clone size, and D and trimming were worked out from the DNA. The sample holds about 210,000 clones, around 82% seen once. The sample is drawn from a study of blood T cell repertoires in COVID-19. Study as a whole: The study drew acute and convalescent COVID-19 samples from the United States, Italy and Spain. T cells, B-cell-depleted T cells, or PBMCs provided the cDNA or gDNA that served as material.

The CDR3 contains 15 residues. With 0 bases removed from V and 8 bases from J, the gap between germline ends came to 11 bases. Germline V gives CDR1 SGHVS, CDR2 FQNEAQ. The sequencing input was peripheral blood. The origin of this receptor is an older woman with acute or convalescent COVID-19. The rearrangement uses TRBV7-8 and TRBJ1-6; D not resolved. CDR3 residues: CASSLARTNDSPLHF. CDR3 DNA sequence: TGTGCCAGCAGCTTAGCGCGAACGAACGATTCACCCCTCCACTTT. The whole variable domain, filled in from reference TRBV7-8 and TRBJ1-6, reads GAGVSQSPRYKVAKRGQDVALRCDPISGHVSLFWYQQALGQGPEFLTYFQNEAQLDKSGLPSDRFFAERPEGSVSTLKIQRTQQEDSAVYLCASSLARTNDSPLHFGNGTRLTVT.